This TCR beta chain was sequenced during a study of shared clonotypes between healthy human individuals. Background on the study: CD4 naive and memory got three plates each, CD8 naive two, CD8 memory one.

Per the germline V gene, CDR1 is MDHEN and CDR2 is SYDVKM. The V segment lost 6 bases and the J segment 4 bases; nucleotides outside the gene matches: 10. The CDR3 sequence is 16 residues long. Libraries were prepared by immunoSEQ multiplex PCR; TCRdb keeps only in-frame clonotypes and omits some of them. The profile shows fewer than 1 million clones, 90% to 98% of them singletons. As to this clone: Its matching antigen is unknown.

Study outcomes and limitations: The study generally estimated greater richness for naive than memory subsets. Though the depth was large, rarefaction showed that sorted-subset sequencing was incomplete.

Positive CCR7 selection of CD45RO-negative cells yielded the naive CD8 cells, and terminally differentiated effector memory CD45RA+ cells were excluded. The chain uses TRBV28 and TRBJ1-2, with TRBD1 matching over 11 bases. This TCR was sampled from a man aged 25-40 years in good health. Sequenced material: naive CD8+ T cells sorted from blood. CDR3 sequence reads: CASRRRTGGASYGYTF. The CDR3, as DNA: TGTGCCAGCAGGAGGCGGACAGGGGGCGCCAGCTATGGCTACACCTTC.